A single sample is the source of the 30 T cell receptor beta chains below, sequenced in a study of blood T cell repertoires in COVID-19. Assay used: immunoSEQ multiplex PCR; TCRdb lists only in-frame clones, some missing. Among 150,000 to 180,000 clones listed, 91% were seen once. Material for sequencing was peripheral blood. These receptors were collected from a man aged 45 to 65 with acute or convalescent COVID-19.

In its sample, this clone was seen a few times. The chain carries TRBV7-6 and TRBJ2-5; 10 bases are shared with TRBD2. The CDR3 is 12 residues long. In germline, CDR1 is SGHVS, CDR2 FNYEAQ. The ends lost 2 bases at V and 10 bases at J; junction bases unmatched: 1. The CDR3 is CASSLPSGGQYF. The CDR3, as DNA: TGTGCCAGCAGCTTACCTAGCGGGGGCCAGTACTTC.

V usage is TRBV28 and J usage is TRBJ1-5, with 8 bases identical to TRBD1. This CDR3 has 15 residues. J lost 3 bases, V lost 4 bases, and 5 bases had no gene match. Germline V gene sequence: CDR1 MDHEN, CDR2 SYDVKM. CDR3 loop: CASSSGQGHNQPQHF. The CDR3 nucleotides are TGTGCCAGCAGTTCTGGACAGGGCCACAATCAGCCCCAGCATTTT.

The CDR3 DNA reads as TGCGCCAGCAGCTTGCCGGGACACCAATACCACGAGCAGTACTTC. Amino acids: CASSLPGHQYHEQYF. The rearrangement links TRBV5-1 to TRBJ2-7; weak D call: TRBD1 (6 bases). Trimming removed 1 base at V and 5 bases at J, with 16 bases between. This CDR3 comprises 15 residues. Per the germline V gene, CDR1 is SGHRS and CDR2 is YFSETQ.

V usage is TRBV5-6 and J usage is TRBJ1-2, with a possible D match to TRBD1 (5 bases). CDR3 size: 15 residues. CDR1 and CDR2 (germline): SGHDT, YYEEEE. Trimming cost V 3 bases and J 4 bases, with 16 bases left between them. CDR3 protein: CASSSGVGHSYGYTF. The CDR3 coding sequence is TGTGCCAGCAGCTCGGGAGTGGGGCACAGCTATGGCTACACCTTC.

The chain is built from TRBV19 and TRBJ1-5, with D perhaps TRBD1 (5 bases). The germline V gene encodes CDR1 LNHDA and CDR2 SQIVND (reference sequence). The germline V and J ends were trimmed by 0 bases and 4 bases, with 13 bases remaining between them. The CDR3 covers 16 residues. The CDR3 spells CASSIEAGLGNQPQHF. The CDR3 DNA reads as TGTGCCAGTAGTATAGAGGCAGGGTTGGGGAATCAGCCCCAGCATTTT.

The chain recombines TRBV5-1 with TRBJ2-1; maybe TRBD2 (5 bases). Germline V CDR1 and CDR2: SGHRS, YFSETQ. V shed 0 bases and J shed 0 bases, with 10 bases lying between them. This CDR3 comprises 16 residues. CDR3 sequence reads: CASSLEAGSSYNEQFF. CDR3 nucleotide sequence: TGCGCCAGCAGCTTGGAGGCGGGCAGCTCCTACAATGAGCAGTTCTTC.

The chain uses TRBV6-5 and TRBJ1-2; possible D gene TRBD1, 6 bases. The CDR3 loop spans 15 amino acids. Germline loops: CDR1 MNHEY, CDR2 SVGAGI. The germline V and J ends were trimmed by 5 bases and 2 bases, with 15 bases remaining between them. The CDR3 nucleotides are TGTGCCAGCAGTCAAACAGGGTTCGTAAACTATGGCTACACCTTC. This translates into CASSQTGFVNYGYTF.

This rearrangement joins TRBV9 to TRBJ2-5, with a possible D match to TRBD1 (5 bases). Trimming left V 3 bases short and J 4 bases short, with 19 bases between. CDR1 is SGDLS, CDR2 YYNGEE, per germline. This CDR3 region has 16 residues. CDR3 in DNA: TGTGCCAGCAGCGAGGCGCAGGGAAGGGGTCGAGAGACCCAGTACTTC. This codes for CASSEAQGRGRETQYF.

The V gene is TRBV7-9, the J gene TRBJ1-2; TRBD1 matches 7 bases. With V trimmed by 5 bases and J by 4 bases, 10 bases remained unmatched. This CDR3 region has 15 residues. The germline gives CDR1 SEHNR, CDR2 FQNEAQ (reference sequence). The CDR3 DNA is TGTGCCAGCAGCGCCCCAACAGGGGCCCGCTATGGCTACACCTTC. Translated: CASSAPTGARYGYTF.

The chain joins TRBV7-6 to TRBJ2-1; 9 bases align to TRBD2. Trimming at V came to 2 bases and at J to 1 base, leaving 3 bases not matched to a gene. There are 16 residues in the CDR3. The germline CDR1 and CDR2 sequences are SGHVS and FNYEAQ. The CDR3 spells CASSLRLAGSYNEQFF. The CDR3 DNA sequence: TGTGCCAGCAGCTTAAGGCTAGCGGGATCCTACAATGAGCAGTTCTTC.

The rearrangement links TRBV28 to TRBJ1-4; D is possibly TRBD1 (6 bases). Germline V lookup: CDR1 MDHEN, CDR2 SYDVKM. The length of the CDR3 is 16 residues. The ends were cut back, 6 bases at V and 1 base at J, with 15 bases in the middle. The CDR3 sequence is CASRGAGAGTNEKLFF. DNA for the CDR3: TGTGCCAGCAGGGGAGCGGGGGCAGGAACTAATGAAAAACTGTTTTTT. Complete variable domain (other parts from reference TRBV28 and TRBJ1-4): DVKVTQSSRYLVKRTGEKVFLECVQDMDHENMFWYRQDPGLGLRLIYFSYDVKMKEKGDIPEGYSVSREKKERFSLILESASTNQTSMYLCASRGAGAGTNEKLFFGSGTQLSVL.

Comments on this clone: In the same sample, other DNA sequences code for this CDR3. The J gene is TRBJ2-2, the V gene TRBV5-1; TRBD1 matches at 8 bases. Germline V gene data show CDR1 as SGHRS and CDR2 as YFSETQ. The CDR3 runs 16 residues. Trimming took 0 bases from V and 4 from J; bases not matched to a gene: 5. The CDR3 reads CASSLVGGQGTGELFF. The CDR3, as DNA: TGCGCCAGCAGCTTGGTTGGAGGACAGGGCACCGGGGAGCTGTTTTTT.

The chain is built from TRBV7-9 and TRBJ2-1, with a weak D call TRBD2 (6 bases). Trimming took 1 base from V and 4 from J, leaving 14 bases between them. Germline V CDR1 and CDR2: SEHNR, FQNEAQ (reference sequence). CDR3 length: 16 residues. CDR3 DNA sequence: TGTGCCAGCAGCTTAGAAAGGGACTTAGGGTACAATGAGCAGTTCTTC. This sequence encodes CASSLERDLGYNEQFF.

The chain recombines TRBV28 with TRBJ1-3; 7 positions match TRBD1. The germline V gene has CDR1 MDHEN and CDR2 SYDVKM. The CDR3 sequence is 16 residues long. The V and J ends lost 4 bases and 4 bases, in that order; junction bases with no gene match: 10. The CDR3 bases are TGTGCCAGCAGTTCTACCCCGGACAGGACAGGAAACACCATATATTTT. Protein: CASSSTPDRTGNTIYF. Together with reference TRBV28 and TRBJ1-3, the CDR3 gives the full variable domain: DVKVTQSSRYLVKRTGEKVFLECVQDMDHENMFWYRQDPGLGLRLIYFSYDVKMKEKGDIPEGYSVSREKKERFSLILESASTNQTSMYLCASSSTPDRTGNTIYFGEGSWLTVV.

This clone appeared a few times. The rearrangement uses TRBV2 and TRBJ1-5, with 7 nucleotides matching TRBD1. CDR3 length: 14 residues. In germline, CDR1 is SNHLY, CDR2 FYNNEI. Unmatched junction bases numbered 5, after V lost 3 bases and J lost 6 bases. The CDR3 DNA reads TGTGCCAGCAGTGATACAGGGGATTCTCAGCCCCAGCATTTT. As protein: CASSDTGDSQPQHF. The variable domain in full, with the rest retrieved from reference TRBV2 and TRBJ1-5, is EPEVTQTPSHQVTQMGQEVILRCVPISNHLYFYWYRQILGQKVEFLVSFYNNEISEKSEIFDDQFSVERPDGSNFTLKIRSTKLEDSAMYFCASSDTGDSQPQHFGDGTRLSIL.

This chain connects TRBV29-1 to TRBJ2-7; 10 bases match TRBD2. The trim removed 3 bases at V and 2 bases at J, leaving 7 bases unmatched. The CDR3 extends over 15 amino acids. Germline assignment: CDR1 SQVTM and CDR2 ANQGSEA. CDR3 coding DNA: TGCAGCGTTGATCGGGCTAGCGGGAGTACCTACGAGCAGTACTTC. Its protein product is CSVDRASGSTYEQYF.

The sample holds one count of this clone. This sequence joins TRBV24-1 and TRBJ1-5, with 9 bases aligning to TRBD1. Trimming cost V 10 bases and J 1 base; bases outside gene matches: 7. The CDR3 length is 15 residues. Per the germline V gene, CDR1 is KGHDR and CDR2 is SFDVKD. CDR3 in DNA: TGTGCCACTCTTGACAGGGGGGGCAGCAATCAGCCCCAGCATTTT. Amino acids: CATLDRGGSNQPQHF.

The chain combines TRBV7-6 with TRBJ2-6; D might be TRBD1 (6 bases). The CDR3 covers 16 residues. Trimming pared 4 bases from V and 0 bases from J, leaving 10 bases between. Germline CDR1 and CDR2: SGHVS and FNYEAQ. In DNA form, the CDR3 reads TGTGCCAGCAGCTCGCGGACAGACTCTGGGGCCAACGTCCTGACTTTC. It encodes CASSSRTDSGANVLTF.

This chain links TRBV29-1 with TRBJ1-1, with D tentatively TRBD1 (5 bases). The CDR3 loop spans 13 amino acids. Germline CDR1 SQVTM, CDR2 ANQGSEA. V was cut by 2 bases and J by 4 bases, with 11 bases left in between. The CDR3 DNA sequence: TGCAGCGTTGAAAAAACGGGGGGCACTGAAGCTTTCTTT. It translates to CSVEKTGGTEAFF. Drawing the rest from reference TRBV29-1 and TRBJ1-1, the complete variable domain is SAVISQKPSRDICQRGTSLTIQCQVDSQVTMMFWYRQQPGQSLTLIATANQGSEATYESGFVIDKFPISRPNLTFSTLTVSNMSPEDSSIYLCSVEKTGGTEAFFGQGTRLTVV.

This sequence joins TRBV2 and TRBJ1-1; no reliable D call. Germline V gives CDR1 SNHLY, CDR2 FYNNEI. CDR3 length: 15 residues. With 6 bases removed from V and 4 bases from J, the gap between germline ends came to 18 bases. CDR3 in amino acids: CASSGMAPVGTEAFF. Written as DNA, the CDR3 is TGTGCCAGCAGCGGGATGGCCCCCGTGGGCACTGAAGCTTTCTTT.

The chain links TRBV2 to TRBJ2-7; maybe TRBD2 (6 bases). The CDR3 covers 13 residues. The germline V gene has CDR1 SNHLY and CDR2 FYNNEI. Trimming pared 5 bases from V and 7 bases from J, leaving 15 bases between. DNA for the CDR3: TGTGCCAGCAGTTACACTAGCCGAGCGGAGCAGTACGTC. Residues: CASSYTSRAEQYV.

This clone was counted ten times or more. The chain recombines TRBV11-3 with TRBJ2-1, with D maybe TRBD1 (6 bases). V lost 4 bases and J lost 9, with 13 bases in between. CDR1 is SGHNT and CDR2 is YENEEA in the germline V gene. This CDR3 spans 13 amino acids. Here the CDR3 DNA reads TGTGCCAGCAGCTCTAGGGACAAGGGTGAGCAGTTCTTC. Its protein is CASSSRDKGEQFF.

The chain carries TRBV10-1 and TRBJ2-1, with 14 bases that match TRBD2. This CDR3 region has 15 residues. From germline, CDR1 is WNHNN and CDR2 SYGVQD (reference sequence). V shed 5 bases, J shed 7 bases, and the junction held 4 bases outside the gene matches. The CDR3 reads CASSRGTSGSNEQFF. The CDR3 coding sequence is TGCGCCAGCAGTCGGGGGACTAGCGGGAGTAATGAGCAGTTCTTC.

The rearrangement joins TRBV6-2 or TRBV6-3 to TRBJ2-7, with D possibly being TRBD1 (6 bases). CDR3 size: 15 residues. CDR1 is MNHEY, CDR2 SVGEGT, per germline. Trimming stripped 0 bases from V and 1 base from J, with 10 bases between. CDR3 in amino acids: CASSYSRGRSYEQYV. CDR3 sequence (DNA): TGTGCCAGCAGTTACTCGAGGGGGAGATCCTACGAGCAGTACGTC.

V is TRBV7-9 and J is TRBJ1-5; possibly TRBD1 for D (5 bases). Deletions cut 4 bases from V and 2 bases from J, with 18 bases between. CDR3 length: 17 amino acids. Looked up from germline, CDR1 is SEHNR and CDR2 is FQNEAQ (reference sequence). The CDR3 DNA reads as TGTGCCAGCAGCTCCCAGAACGGGCAGGGTGGCAATCAGCCCCAGCATTTT. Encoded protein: CASSSQNGQGGNQPQHF.

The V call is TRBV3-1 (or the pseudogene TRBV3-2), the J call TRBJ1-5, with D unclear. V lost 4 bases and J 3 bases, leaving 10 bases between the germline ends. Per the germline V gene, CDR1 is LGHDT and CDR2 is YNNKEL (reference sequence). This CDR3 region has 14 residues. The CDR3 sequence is CASSPSGLNQPQHF. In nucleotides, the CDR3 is TGTGCCAGCAGCCCCAGCGGACTCAATCAGCCCCAGCATTTT.

The CDR3 DNA reads TGTGCCAGCAGTTCTCGCGTGGCAGGGGGAGATGGCTACACCTTC. The encoded protein is CASSSRVAGGDGYTF. V is TRBV6-5 and J is TRBJ1-2; 7 bases are a match to TRBD1. This CDR3 has 15 residues. V lost 4 bases to trimming and J lost 6 bases; unmatched junction nucleotides: 11. Germline V gene sequence: CDR1 MNHEY, CDR2 SVGAGI.

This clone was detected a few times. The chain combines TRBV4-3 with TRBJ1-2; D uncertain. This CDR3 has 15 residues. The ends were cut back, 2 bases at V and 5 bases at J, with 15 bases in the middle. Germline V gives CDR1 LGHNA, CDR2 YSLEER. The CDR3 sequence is CASSQRGGKGYGYTF. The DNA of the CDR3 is TGCGCCAGCAGCCAACGGGGAGGAAAAGGGTATGGCTACACCTTC.

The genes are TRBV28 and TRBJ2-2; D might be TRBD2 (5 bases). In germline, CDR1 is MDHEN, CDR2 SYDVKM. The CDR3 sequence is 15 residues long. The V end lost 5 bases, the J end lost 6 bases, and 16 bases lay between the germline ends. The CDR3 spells CASSTRPQEAGELFF. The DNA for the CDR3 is TGTGCCAGCAGTACTCGCCCCCAGGAGGCCGGGGAGCTGTTTTTT. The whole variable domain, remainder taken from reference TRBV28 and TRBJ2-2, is DVKVTQSSRYLVKRTGEKVFLECVQDMDHENMFWYRQDPGLGLRLIYFSYDVKMKEKGDIPEGYSVSREKKERFSLILESASTNQTSMYLCASSTRPQEAGELFFGEGSRLTVL.

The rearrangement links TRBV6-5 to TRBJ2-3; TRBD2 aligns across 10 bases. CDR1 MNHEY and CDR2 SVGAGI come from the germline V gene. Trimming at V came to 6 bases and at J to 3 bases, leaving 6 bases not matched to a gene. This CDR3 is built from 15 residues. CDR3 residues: CASRALAGFTDTQYF. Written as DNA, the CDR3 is TGTGCCAGCAGGGCACTAGCGGGGTTTACAGATACGCAGTATTTT.